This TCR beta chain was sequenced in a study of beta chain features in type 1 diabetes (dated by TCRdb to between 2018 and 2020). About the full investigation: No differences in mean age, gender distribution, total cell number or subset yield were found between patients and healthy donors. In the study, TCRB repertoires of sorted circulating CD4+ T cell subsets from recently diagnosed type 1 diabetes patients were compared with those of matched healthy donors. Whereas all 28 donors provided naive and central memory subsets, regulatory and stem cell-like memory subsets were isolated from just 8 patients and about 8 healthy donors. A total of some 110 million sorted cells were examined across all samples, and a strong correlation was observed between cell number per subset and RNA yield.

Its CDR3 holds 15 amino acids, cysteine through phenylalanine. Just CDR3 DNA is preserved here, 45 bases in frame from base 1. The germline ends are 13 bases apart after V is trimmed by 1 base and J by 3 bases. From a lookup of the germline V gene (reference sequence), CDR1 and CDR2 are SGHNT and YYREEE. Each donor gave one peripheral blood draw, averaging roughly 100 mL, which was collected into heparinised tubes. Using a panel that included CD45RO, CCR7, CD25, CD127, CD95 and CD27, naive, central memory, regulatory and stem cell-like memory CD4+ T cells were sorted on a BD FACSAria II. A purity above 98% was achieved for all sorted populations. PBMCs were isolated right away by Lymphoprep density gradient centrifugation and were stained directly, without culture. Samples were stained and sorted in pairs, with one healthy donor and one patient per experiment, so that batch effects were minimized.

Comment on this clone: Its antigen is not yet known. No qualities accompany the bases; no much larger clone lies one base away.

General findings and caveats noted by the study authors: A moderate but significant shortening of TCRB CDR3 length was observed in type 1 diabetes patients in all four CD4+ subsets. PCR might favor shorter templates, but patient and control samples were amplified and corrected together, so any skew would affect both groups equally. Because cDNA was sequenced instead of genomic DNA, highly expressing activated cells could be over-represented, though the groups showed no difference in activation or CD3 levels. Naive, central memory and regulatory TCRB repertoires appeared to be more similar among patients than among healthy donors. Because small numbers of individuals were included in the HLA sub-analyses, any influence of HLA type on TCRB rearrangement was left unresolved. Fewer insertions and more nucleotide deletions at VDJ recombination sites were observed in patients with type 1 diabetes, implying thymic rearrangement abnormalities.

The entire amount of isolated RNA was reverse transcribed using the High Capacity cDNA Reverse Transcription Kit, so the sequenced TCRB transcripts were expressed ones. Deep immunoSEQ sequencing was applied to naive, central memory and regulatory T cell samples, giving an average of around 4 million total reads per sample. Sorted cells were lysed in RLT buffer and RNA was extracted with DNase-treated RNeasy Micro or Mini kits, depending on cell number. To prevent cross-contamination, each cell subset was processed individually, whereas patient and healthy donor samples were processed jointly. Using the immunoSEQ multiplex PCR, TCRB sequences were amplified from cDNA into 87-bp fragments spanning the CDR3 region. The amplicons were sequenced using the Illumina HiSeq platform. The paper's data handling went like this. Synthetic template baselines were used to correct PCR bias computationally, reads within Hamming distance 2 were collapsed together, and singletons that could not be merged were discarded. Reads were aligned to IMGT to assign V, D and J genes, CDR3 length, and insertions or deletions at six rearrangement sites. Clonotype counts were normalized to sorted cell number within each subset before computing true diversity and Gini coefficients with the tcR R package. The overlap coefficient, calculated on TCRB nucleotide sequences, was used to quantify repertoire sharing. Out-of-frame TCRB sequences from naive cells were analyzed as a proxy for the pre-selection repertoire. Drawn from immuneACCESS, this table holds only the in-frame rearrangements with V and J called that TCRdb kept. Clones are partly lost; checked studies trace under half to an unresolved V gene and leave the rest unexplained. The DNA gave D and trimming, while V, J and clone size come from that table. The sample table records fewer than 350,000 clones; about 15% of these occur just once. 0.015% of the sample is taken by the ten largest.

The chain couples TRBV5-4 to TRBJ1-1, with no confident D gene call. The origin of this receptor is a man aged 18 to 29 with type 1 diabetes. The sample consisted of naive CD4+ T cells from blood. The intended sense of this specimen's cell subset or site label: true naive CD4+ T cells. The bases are TGTGCCAGCAGCTTGACACACTACCGAGACACTGAAGCTTTCTTT. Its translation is CASSLTHYRDTEAFF.